The 8 T cell receptor beta chains reported below all come from one sample, sequenced in a study of blood T cell repertoires in COVID-19. Clones were read by immunoSEQ multiplex PCR, and TCRdb kept only the in-frame ones, dropping some. The profile shows 200,000 to 250,000 clones, approximately 85% of them singletons. The sequenced material came from PBMCs or T cells enriched from blood (not recorded which). The receptor source for this set is a woman aged 45 to 65 who had recovered from COVID-19.

The chain links TRBV5-5 to TRBJ1-2, with D perhaps TRBD1 (6 bases). Germline V lookup: CDR1 SGHKS, CDR2 YYEKEE (reference sequence). V lost 4 bases and J lost 8, with 15 bases in between. The CDR3 loop spans 13 amino acids. The CDR3 DNA sequence: TGTGCCAGCAGCCCCAGAAACAGGGACGGCTACACCTTC. It encodes CASSPRNRDGYTF.

The V call is TRBV5-5, the J call TRBJ2-7; 15 bases map to TRBD2. CDR3 size: 17 residues. The ends lost 4 bases at V and 5 bases at J; junction bases unmatched: 10. Germline lookup yields CDR1 SGHKS and CDR2 YYEKEE (reference sequence). The CDR3 spells CASSLPGLAGGRNEQYF. The CDR3 nucleotides read TGTGCCAGCAGCCTGCCGGGACTAGCGGGAGGTAGGAACGAGCAGTACTTC.

The chain uses TRBV11-2 and TRBJ2-1; 9 bases agree with TRBD1. Unmatched junction bases numbered 6, after V lost 5 bases and J lost 4 bases. The CDR3 contains 15 residues. Germline values: CDR1 SGHAT, CDR2 FQNNGV. Here the CDR3 DNA reads TGTGCCAGCAGCCAGGACAGGGGTCGGTACAATGAGCAGTTCTTC. This sequence encodes CASSQDRGRYNEQFF. The complete variable domain, with remaining parts taken from reference TRBV11-2 and TRBJ2-1, reads EAGVAQSPRYKIIEKRQSVAFWCNPISGHATLYWYQQILGQGPKLLIQFQNNGVVDDSQLPKDRFSAERLKGVDSTLKIQPAKLEDSAVYLCASSQDRGRYNEQFFGPGTRLTVL.

The chain has TRBV24-1 and TRBJ2-1; 11 nucleotides align to TRBD2. The germline CDR1 and CDR2 sequences are KGHDR and SFDVKD. The ends lost 9 bases at V and 5 bases at J; junction bases unmatched: 5. This CDR3 is built from 14 residues. CDR3 coding DNA: TGTGCCACCTCGACTAGCGGGAACCACAATGAGCAGTTCTTC. Its translation: CATSTSGNHNEQFF.

The chain couples TRBV28 to TRBJ1-6; 7 bases align to TRBD1. Germline-derived CDR1 and CDR2 are MDHEN and SYDVKM. Losses at the gene ends were 5 bases for V and 7 bases for J; bases not matched to a gene: 14. This CDR3 has 17 residues. CDR3 sequence: CASSITRTGSGNSPLHF. In DNA, the CDR3 is TGTGCCAGCAGTATAACGCGGACAGGCTCTGGGAATTCACCCCTCCACTTT.

The genes are TRBV30 and TRBJ1-4; D not resolved. The germline V and J ends were trimmed by 3 bases and 4 bases, with 12 bases remaining between them. The CDR3 runs 14 residues. CDR1 is GTSNPN, CDR2 SVGIG, per germline (reference sequence). The CDR3 coding sequence is TGTGCCTGGAGCTTGGGGAGGGTTAATGAAAAACTGTTTTTT. It codes for CAWSLGRVNEKLFF.

The chain couples TRBV7-2 to TRBJ2-2; D perhaps matches TRBD2 (6 bases). Trimming took 2 bases from V and 4 from J, leaving 20 bases between them. The CDR3 extends over 18 amino acids. Germline assignment: CDR1 SGHTA and CDR2 FQGNSA. The CDR3 is CASSLSSLRGGGTGELFF. CDR3 DNA sequence: TGTGCCAGCAGCTTAAGCTCCCTGCGGGGAGGTGGCACCGGGGAGCTGTTTTTT. Looking up the rest from reference TRBV7-2 and TRBJ2-2 gives the full variable domain: GAGVSQSPSNKVTEKGKDVELRCDPISGHTALYWYRQSLGQGLEFLIYFQGNSAPDKSGLPSDRFSAERTGGSVSTLTIQRTQQEDSAVYLCASSLSSLRGGGTGELFFGEGSRLTVL.

The chain links TRBV4-1 to TRBJ2-1; 7 positions agree with TRBD1. CDR3 length equals 16 residues. V dropped 4 bases and J dropped 2; count of bases not matched to a gene: 8. From germline, CDR1 is MGHRA and CDR2 YSYEKL. CDR3 residues: CASSPRRDRAYNEQFF. The CDR3, as DNA: TGCGCCAGCAGCCCCCGCCGGGACAGAGCCTACAATGAGCAGTTCTTC.